One T cell receptor (beta chain) is described in this entry. The CDR3 loop spans 16 amino acids. The germline CDR1 and CDR2 sequences are SGHDT and YYEEEE. The data derive from a study of cytomegalovirus exposure and HLA in healthy donors. On the study more broadly: Inside one of the first data releases sat about 85 million unique TCRs taken from HLA-typed donors.

60 Vbeta and 13 Jbeta primers were used in PCR. Measured with immunoSEQ multiplex PCR; TCRdb has only the in-frame clones, and not every one. The repertoire table contains about 160,000 clones. The sample comprised PBMCs. This sequence was found in a woman in her sixties or seventies in good health and CMV-seronegative. The chain recombines TRBV5-6 with TRBJ2-5, with D possibly being TRBD2 (6 bases). The J call is uncertain, as TRBJ2-7 better fits the DNA end. In DNA, the CDR3 is TGTGCCAGCAGCCCCCCCCCGCGGGGAGCTTCCTACGAGCAGTACTTC. Residues: CASSPPPRGASYEQYF.